This entry is about one T cell receptor beta chain. Only in-frame clones appear in the TCRdb table, and some are missing; sequencing was by immunoSEQ multiplex PCR. This table has under 15,000 clones, more than 85% appearing once. Exclusion applied to patients with autoimmune disease history or systemic immunosuppression. The data belong to a study of OX40 agonist ivuxolimab in advanced cancers. This clonotype originated in an adult with an advanced solid tumor such as melanoma, head and neck, liver or kidney cancer. The material was CD4+ or CD8+ T cells sorted from blood, obtained in a trial of the OX40 agonist ivuxolimab.

CDR3 residues: CASSYSGYQGNEAFF. Here the CDR3 DNA reads TGTGCCAGCAGTTACTCGGGGTACCAGGGCAATGAAGCTTTCTTT. V and J are TRBV6-5 and TRBJ1-1; a weak D match, TRBD1 (5 bases). Germline loops: CDR1 MNHEY, CDR2 SVGAGI. CDR3 length equals 15 residues. Trimming removed 0 bases at V and 7 bases at J, with 15 bases between.